The rows below give T cell receptor beta chains drawn from one sample of a study of Graves' ophthalmopathy and Graves' hyperthyroidism. TCRdb re-called the multiplex PCR reads with MiXCR, one entry per CDR3 protein. The data show fewer than 600,000 distinct CDR3 sequences, 13% to 15% seen once. The sample comprised blood. The receptor set was obtained from a woman in her twenties or thirties with Graves' ophthalmopathy. Each CDR3 is given with its conserved first and last residue. D genes are given only for firm matches. A clone size is listed for some rows: how often the clone was seen (once, few, many), or a class if it is expanded.

- few TRBJ2-6 TRBV6-1 CASSEGTPHSGANVLTF TGTGCCAGCAGTGAAGGGACACCTCACTCTGGGGCCAACGTCCTGACTTTC
- few TRBJ1-1 TRBV27 CAGSRGTEAFF TGTGCCGGCAGCCGGGGCACTGAAGCTTTCTTT
TRBD2 many TRBJ2-7 TRBV7-9 CASSLTSGKAQQYF TGTGCCAGCAGCCTGACTAGCGGGAAAGCTCAGCAGTACTTC
TRBD1 many TRBJ1-1 TRBV12-3/TRBV12-4 CASSFHPGTANTEAFF TGTGCCAGCAGTTTCCACCCCGGGACAGCGAACACTGAAGCTTTCTTT
TRBD1 many TRBJ1-5 TRBV12-3/TRBV12-4 CASSPGTGIQSAQHF TGTGCCAGCAGTCCCGGGACAGGAATCCAATCAGCCCAGCATTTT
TRBD1 many TRBJ1-2 TRBV20-1 CSAERTGRSGYTF TGCAGTGCGGAACGGACAGGGCGTAGTGGCTACACCTTC
TRBD1 many TRBJ2-7 TRBV13 CASSSMDRGREQYF TGTGCCAGCAGCTCCATGGACAGGGGGCGCGAGCAGTACTTC
- many TRBJ1-5 TRBV19 CASSIRSEIGNQPQHF TGTGCCAGTAGTATAAGGTCTGAAATCGGCAATCAGCCCCAGCATTTT
- many TRBJ2-7 TRBV29-1 CSVGGDYEQYF TGCAGCGTTGGGGGAGACTACGAGCAGTACTTC
- many TRBJ2-2 TRBV28 CATLNVAVAGVGELFF TGTGCCACCCTCAATGTAGCGGTGGCAGGGGTGGGGGAGCTGTTTTTT
TRBD1 many TRBJ1-2 TRBV20-1 CSAHTGGGGGYTF TGCAGTGCTCATACAGGGGGCGGCGGTGGCTACACCTTC
- many TRBJ2-7 TRBV2 CASSSTWVLYEQYF TGTGCCAGCAGCTCGACTTGGGTCCTCTACGAGCAGTACTTC
TRBD2 - TRBJ2-4 TRBV18 CASSPPGAGGTKNIQYF TGTGCCAGCTCACCACCGGGAGCGGGAGGAACCAAAAACATTCAGTACTTC
- many TRBJ2-5 TRBV7-9 CASSNPGTPEGETQYF TGTGCCAGCAGCAATCCCGGGACCCCGGAGGGGGAGACCCAGTACTTC
TRBD2 many TRBJ2-7 TRBV6-2/TRBV6-3 CASSFSGRAGSYEQYF TGTGCCAGCAGTTTTAGCGGGAGGGCCGGCTCCTACGAGCAGTACTTC
TRBD1 many TRBJ2-7 TRBV9 CASSKEGQGGEQYF TGTGCCAGCAGCAAAGAAGGACAGGGAGGAGAGCAGTACTTC
- many TRBJ2-2 TRBV7-9 CASSLARAPGELFF TGTGCCAGCAGCTTAGCGAGGGCCCCCGGGGAGCTGTTTTTT
TRBD1 - TRBJ2-2 TRBV19 CASSSPGGLNTGELFF TGTGCCAGTAGTTCCCCAGGGGGCCTGAACACCGGGGAGCTGTTTTTT
- many TRBJ1-1 TRBV25-1 CASRAELGTEAFF TGTGCCAGCAGAGCTGAACTTGGCACTGAAGCTTTCTTT
- many TRBJ1-1 TRBV7-6 CASSLRRRDEAFF TGTGCCAGCAGCTTACGTCGGCGGGATGAAGCTTTCTTT
- many TRBJ2-5 TRBV15 CATSRDLGNQETQYF TGTGCCACCAGCAGAGATTTAGGTAATCAAGAGACCCAGTACTTC
TRBD2 many TRBJ2-7 TRBV6-5 CASRRPGLLYEQYF TGTGCCAGCAGGCGACCGGGACTACTCTACGAGCAGTACTTC
- few TRBJ2-7 TRBV30 CAWSERHGIYEQYF TGTGCCTGGAGTGAACGACACGGGATCTACGAGCAGTACTTC
- many TRBJ1-2 TRBV7-9 CASSPDPNYGYTF TGTGCCAGCAGCCCGGACCCTAACTATGGCTACACCTTC
TRBD1 - TRBJ2-2 TRBV4-1 CASSQPRQGRTGELFF TGCGCCAGCAGCCAACCCCGACAGGGTCGAACCGGGGAGCTGTTTTTT
- few TRBJ2-7 TRBV28 CASSPLGADEQYF TGTGCCAGCAGTCCTCTAGGGGCCGACGAGCAGTACTTC
TRBD2 many TRBJ2-7 TRBV6-1 CASREAGSEQYF TGTGCCAGCAGGGAAGCGGGGTCCGAGCAGTACTTC
- many TRBJ1-1 TRBV20-1 CSARVHGVNTEAFF TGCAGTGCTAGAGTTCACGGTGTGAACACTGAAGCTTTCTTT
TRBD2 many TRBJ2-7 TRBV2 CATSFGTSVSYEQYF TGTGCCACTTCGTTTGGGACTAGCGTCTCCTACGAGCAGTACTTC
- once TRBJ2-7 TRBV5-1 CASSRPDSSYEQYF TGCGCCAGCAGCCGACCGGACAGTTCCTACGAGCAGTACTTC
- many TRBJ2-7 TRBV11-2 CASSPLKGPGPAGQYF TGTGCCAGCAGCCCCCTAAAGGGTCCGGGGCCAGCGGGGCAGTACTTC
- many TRBJ2-2 TRBV30 CAWSVSGFHTGELFF TGTGCCTGGAGTGTATCGGGATTTCACACCGGGGAGCTGTTTTTT
- many TRBJ2-7 TRBV12-5 CASGLAPRSYEQYF TGTGCTAGTGGTTTGGCCCCACGCTCTTACGAGCAGTACTTC
TRBD1 many TRBJ2-5 TRBV10-1 CASSPTAPGTGGETQYF TGCGCCAGCAGCCCAACAGCCCCCGGGACAGGGGGAGAGACCCAGTACTTC
- many TRBJ2-7 TRBV12-3/TRBV12-4 CASSFLARGHEQYF TGTGCCAGCAGTTTCCTTGCCAGGGGCCACGAGCAGTACTTC
- many TRBJ2-2 TRBV12-3/TRBV12-4 CASRRAPGTGELFF TGTGCCAGTCGGAGGGCCCCTGGCACCGGGGAGCTGTTTTTT
- many TRBJ1-6 TRBV19 CASSLTSGGNSPLHF TGTGCCAGTAGTCTCACCTCGGGGGGGAACTCACCCCTCCACTTT
TRBD2 few TRBJ2-7 TRBV4-1 CASSLYPFTGTSGTYEQYF TGCGCCAGCAGCCTCTACCCCTTCACCGGGACTAGCGGAACCTACGAGCAGTACTTC
TRBD1 - TRBJ1-1 TRBV12-3/TRBV12-4 CASSVDGTGAFF TGTGCCAGCAGTGTCGACGGGACAGGAGCTTTCTTT
- once TRBJ2-7 TRBV7-2 CASSLMRAGRYEQYF TGTGCCAGCAGCTTAATGAGGGCGGGGAGGTACGAGCAGTACTTC
TRBD2 few TRBJ2-2 TRBV6-2/TRBV6-3 CASNPRGGIPGELFF TGTGCCAGCAACCCTCGGGGAGGGATTCCCGGGGAGCTGTTTTTT
TRBD1 many TRBJ1-2 TRBV20-1 CSARTGTQGNYGYTF TGCAGTGCGCGGACAGGGACCCAGGGGAACTATGGCTACACCTTC
- many TRBJ1-1 TRBV5-1 CASSLGQDATEAFF TGCGCCAGCAGCTTGGGACAGGATGCCACTGAAGCTTTCTTT
- many TRBJ1-6 TRBV28 CASTQGAKRASGSPLHF TGTGCCAGTACCCAAGGGGCAAAACGGGCGAGTGGATCACCCCTCCACTTT
TRBD1 - TRBJ1-2 TRBV7-8 CASSARTGTGYGYTF TGTGCCAGCAGCGCCCGAACCGGGACAGGGTATGGCTACACCTTC
- many TRBJ1-1 TRBV19 CASSVPGRGNTEAFF TGTGCCAGTAGTGTCCCGGGACGGGGGAACACTGAAGCTTTCTTT
- many TRBJ2-5 TRBV12-3/TRBV12-4 CASSDSPKETQYF TGTGCCAGCAGCGACAGCCCGAAAGAGACCCAGTACTTC
- - TRBJ2-5 TRBV5-1 CASSLARREETQYF TGCGCCAGCAGCTTGGCCCGCCGGGAAGAGACCCAGTACTTC
- many TRBJ2-5 TRBV11-3 CASSLYGTEPQETQYF TGTGCCAGCAGCTTATACGGCACGGAACCTCAAGAGACCCAGTACTTC
- once TRBJ1-2 TRBV2 CASTVLNYGYTF TGTGCCAGCACCGTTTTGAACTATGGCTACACCTTC